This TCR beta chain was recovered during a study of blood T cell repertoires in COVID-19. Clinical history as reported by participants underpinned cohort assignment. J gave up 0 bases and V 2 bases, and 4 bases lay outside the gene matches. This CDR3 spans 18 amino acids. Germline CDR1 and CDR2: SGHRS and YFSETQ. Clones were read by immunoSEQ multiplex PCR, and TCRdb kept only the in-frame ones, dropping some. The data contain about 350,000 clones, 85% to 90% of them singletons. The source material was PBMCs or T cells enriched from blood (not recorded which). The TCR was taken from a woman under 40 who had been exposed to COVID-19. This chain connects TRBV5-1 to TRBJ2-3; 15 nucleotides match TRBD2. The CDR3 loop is CASSFGLAGGTSTDTQYF. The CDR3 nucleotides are TGCGCCAGCAGCTTCGGACTAGCGGGAGGGACTAGCACAGATACGCAGTATTTT.